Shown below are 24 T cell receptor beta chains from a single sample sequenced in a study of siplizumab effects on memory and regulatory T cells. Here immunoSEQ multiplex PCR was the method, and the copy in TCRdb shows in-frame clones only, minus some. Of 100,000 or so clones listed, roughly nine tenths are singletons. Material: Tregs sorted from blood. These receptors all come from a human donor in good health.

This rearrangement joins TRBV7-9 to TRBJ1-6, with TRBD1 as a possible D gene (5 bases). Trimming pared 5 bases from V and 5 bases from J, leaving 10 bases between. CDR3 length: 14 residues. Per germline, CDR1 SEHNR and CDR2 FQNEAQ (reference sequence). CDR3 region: CASSAGPNNSPLHF. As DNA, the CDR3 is TGTGCCAGCAGCGCGGGACCGAATAATTCACCCCTCCACTTT.

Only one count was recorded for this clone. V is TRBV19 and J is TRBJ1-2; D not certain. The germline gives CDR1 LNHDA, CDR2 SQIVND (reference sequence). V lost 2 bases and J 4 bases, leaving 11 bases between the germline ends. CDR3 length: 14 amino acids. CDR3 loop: CASSIFLVSYGYTF. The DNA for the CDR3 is TGTGCCAGTAGTATATTCTTAGTCTCCTATGGCTACACCTTC.

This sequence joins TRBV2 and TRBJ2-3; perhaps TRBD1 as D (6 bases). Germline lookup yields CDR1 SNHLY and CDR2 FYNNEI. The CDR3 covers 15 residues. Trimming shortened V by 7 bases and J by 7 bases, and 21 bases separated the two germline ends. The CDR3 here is CASIRAPGELNTQYF. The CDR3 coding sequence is TGTGCCAGCATAAGGGCGCCAGGGGAATTGAATACGCAGTATTTT.

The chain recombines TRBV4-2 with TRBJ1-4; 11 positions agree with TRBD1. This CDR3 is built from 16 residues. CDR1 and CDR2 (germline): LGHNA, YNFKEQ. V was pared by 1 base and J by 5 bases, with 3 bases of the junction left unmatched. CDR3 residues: CASSQVGDRGNEKLFF. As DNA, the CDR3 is TGTGCCAGCAGCCAAGTGGGGGACAGGGGGAATGAAAAACTGTTTTTT.

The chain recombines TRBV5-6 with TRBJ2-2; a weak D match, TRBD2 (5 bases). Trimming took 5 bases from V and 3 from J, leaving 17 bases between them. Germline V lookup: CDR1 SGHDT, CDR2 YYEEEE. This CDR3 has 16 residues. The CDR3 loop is CASRLLGGPHTGELFF. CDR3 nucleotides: TGTGCCAGCAGGCTTCTCGGCGGGCCGCACACCGGGGAGCTGTTTTTT.

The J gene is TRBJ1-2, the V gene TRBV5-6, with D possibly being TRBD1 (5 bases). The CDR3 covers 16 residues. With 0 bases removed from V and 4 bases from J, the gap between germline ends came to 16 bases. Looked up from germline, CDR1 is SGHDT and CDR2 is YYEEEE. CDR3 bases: TGTGCCAGCAGCTTGGCGGGAGGAGGGACCCTCTATGGCTACACCTTC. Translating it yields CASSLAGGGTLYGYTF.

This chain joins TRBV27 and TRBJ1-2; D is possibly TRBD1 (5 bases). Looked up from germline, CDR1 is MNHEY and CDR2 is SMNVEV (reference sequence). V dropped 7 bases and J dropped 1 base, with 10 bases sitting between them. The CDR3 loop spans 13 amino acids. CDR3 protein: CASTRGRNYGYTF. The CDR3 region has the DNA TGTGCCAGCACCCGGGGACGTAACTATGGCTACACCTTC.

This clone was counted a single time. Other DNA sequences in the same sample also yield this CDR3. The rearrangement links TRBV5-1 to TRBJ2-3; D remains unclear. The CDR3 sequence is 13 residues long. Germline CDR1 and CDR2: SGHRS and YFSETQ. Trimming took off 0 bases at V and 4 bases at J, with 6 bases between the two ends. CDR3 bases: TGCGCCAGCAGCTTGGAACCCCCAGATACGCAGTATTTT. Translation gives CASSLEPPDTQYF.

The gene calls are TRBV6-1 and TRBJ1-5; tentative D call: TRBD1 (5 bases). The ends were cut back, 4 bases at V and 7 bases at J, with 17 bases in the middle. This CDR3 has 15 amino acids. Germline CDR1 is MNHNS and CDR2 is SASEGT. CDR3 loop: CASSVISRDEQPQHF. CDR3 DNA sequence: TGTGCCAGCAGTGTGATTTCCAGGGATGAGCAGCCCCAGCATTTT.

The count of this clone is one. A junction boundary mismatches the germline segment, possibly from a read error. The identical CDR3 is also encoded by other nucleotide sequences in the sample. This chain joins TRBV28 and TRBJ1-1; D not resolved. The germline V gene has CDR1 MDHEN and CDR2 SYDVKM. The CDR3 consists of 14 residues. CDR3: CASRQPSQNPEAFF. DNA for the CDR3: TGCGCCAGCAGACAACCGTCACAGAACCCTGAAGCTTTCTTT.

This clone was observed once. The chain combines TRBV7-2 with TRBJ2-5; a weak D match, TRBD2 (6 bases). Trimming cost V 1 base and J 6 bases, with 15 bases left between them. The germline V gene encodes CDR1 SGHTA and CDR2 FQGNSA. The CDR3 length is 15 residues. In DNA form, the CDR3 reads TGTGCCAGCAGCTTAGTGGAGGGACCTAAGAAGACCCAGTACTTC. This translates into CASSLVEGPKKTQYF.

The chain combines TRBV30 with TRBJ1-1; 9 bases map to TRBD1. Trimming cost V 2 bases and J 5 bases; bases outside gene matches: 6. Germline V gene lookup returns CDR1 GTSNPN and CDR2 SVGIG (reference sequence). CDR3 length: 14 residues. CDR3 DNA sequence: TGTGCCTGGAGTTACAGGGGGCGCGGAACTGAAGCTTTCTTT. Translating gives CAWSYRGRGTEAFF.

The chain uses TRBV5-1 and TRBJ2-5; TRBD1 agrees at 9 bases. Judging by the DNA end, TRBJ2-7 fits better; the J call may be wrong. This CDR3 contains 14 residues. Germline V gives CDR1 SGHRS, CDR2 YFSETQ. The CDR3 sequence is CASSRGQGPYEQYF. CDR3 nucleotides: TGCGCCAGCAGCCGGGGACAGGGCCCCTACGAGCAGTACTTC.

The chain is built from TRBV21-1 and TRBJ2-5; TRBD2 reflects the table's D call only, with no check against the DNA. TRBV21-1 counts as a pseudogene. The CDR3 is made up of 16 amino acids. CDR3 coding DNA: TGTGCCAGCAGCCGGGGGACTAGCGGGAGGTTTGAGACCCAGTACTTC. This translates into CASSRGTSGRFETQYF.

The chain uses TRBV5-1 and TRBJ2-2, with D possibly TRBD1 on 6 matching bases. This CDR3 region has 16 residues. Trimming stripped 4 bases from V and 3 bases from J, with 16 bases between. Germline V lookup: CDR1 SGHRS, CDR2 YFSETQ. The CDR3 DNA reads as TGCGCCAGCAGCCAGATGGGACACCTCGACACCGGGGAGCTGTTTTTT. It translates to CASSQMGHLDTGELFF.

The chain's CDR3 is CASSLVSGSSYNEQFF. In DNA, the CDR3 is TGTGCCAGCAGCTTAGTAAGCGGGAGCTCCTACAATGAGCAGTTCTTC. The rearrangement links TRBV7-9 to TRBJ2-1; 8 nucleotides line up with TRBD2. J was trimmed by 0 bases and V by 1 base; bases with no gene match: 2. The CDR3 totals 16 residues. Looked up from germline, CDR1 is SEHNR and CDR2 is FQNEAQ (reference sequence).

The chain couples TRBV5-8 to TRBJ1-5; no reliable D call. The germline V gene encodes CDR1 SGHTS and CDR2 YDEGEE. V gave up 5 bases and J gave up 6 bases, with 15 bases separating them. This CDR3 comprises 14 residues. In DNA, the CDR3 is TGTGCCAGCAGTGGGCCCAGGCGGAGTCAGCCCCAGCATTTT. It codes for CASSGPRRSQPQHF.

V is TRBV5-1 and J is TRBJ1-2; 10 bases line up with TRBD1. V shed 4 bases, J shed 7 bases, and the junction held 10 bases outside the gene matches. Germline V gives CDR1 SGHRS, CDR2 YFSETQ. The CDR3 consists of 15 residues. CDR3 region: CASSLQTGGGGGYTF. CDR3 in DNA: TGCGCCAGCAGCCTCCAGACAGGGGGCGGCGGTGGCTACACCTTC. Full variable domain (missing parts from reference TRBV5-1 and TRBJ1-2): KAGVTQTPRYLIKTRGQQVTLSCSPISGHRSVSWYQQTPGQGLQFLFEYFSETQRNKGNFPGRFSGRQFSNSRSEMNVSTLELGDSALYLCASSLQTGGGGGYTFGSGTRLTVV.

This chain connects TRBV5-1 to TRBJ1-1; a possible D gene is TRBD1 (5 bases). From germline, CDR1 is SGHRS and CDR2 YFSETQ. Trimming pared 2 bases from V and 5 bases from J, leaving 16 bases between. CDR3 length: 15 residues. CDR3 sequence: CASSFIGGFETEAFF. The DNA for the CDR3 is TGCGCCAGCAGCTTCATTGGGGGGTTTGAGACTGAAGCTTTCTTT.

CDR3 sequence: CASSVPGQGAGEQYF. CDR3 bases: TGTGCCAGCAGTGTTCCGGGACAGGGGGCTGGAGAGCAGTACTTC. The chain is built from TRBV6-5 and TRBJ2-7, with TRBD1 matching 12 bases. The CDR3 contains 15 residues. Germline V gives CDR1 MNHEY, CDR2 SVGAGI. J lost 7 bases, V lost 5 bases, and 9 bases had no gene match.

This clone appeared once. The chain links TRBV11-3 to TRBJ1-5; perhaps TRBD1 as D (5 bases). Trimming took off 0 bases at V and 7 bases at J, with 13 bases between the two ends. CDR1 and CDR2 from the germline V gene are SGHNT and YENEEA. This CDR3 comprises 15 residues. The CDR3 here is CASSLDQGVRQPQHF. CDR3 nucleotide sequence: TGTGCCAGCAGCTTAGATCAGGGAGTTCGGCAGCCCCAGCATTTT.

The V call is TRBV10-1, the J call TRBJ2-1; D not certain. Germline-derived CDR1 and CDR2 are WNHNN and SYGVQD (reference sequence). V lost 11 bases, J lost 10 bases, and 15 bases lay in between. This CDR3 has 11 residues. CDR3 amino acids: CAPLTRTEQFF. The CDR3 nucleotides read TGCGCCCCTCTAACCCGAACGGAGCAGTTCTTC.

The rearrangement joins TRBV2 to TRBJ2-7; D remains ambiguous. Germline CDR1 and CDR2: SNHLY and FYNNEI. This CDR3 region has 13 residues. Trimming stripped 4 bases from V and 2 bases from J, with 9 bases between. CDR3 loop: CASSGQQTYEQYF. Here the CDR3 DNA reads TGTGCCAGCAGTGGACAACAGACCTACGAGCAGTACTTC.

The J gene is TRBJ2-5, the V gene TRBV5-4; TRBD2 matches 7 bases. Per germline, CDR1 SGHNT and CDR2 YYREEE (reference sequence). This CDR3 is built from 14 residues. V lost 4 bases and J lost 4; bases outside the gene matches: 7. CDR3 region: CASSLRTRVETQYF. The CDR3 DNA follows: TGTGCCAGCAGCCTACGGACTAGGGTAGAGACCCAGTACTTC.